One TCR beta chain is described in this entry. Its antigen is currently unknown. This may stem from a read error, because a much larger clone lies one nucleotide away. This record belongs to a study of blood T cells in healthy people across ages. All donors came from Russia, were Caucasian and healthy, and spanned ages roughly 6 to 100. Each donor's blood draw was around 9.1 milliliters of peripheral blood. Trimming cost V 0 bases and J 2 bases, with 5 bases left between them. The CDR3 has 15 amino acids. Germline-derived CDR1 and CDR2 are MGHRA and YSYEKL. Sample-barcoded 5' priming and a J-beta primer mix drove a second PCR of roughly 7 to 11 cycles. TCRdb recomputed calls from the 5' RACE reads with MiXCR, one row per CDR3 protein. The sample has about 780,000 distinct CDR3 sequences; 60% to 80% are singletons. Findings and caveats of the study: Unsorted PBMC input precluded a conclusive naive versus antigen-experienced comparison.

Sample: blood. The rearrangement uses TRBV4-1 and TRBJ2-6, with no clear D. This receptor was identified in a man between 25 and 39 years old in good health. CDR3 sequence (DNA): TGCGCCAGCAGCCAAGAGATTGCTGGGGCCAACGTCCTGACTTTC. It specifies CASSQEIAGANVLTF.